This T cell receptor beta chain was obtained from a study of blood T cells in healthy people across ages (dated by TCRdb to 2013 to 2016). General notes on the study: In model experiments, template switching captured about one uniquely barcoded TCR beta cDNA molecule for every two T cells. Using deep sequencing normalized with unique cDNA molecular identifiers, the study measured how TCR beta repertoire diversity changes with age. The donors were divided into four age groups: young (average about 15 years), middle-aged (about 40), aged (under 70) and long-lived (approximately 74). To avoid experimental bias, donors of different ages were randomly spread across the sequencing lanes. Two additional independent replicas of 1 million unique cDNA reads from the same blood draw were analyzed for two donors (one aged 18 to 29 and one aged 80 or older). What the research found in general, with its limitations: Estimates of total diversity based on one million sequenced T cells were considered lower bounds and underestimates. A strong correlation was found between observed TCR beta diversity and the percentage of naive T cells measured by flow cytometry. Since profiling was done on bulk unsorted PBMCs, naive and antigen-experienced compartments could not be conclusively compared. Compared with the aged group, the long-lived group had more naive CD4+ T cells, fewer expanded clones and increased TCR diversity, suggesting age selection. Donor CMV infection status was unknown, potentially confounding age-related changes in expanded clonotypes. Observed TCR beta diversity per million T cells fell roughly linearly with age, and a significant reduction was already apparent by age around 40.

The approximately 39 donors, aged about 6 to 95 years, were systemically healthy Caucasian individuals from Russia. Around 10 milliliters of peripheral blood were collected from each donor into EDTA-treated Vacutainer tubes. PBMCs were isolated by Ficoll-Paque density-gradient centrifugation, with at least 7 million obtained per sample. Trizol reagent was used to extract total RNA from the PBMCs, yielding at least 5.5 micrograms per sample. For every donor, flow cytometry on a PBMC aliquot measured the percentage of naive CD45RAhigh/CD27high T cells. From a lookup of the germline V gene (reference sequence), CDR1 and CDR2 are SEHNR and FQNEAQ. The CDR3, cysteine through phenylalanine, is 14 amino acids long. Left in the record is the CDR3 DNA by itself, 42 bases read in frame from the first base. V and J are truncated by 3 bases and 4 bases respectively, leaving an intervening sequence of 11 bases.

Libraries were constructed by 5' RACE. A second PCR of roughly 7 to 11 cycles was performed with a sample-barcoded 5' primer and a J-beta primer mix. Each TCR beta cDNA molecule received a unique molecular identifier from a template-switch 5' adaptor carrying 12 random nucleotides. At least 2.5 million CDR3-containing paired-end reads were obtained from each sample. The Mint cDNA synthesis kit, primed by a TRBC-specific oligonucleotide, was used to synthesize first-strand cDNA from all RNA. After uracil-DNA glycosylase treatment, a first 18-cycle PCR used universal primers M1SS and BC2_uni_R on all cDNA. In the authors' own workflow: For normalization, 1 million high-quality reads were randomly selected from each sample, with every read carrying a distinct molecular identifier. Reads with shared molecular identifiers were discarded instead of being binned into consensus sequences. CDR3 identification, clonotype clustering and error correction used MiTCR with a Q25 quality threshold and the strictest error-elimination algorithm. A nonparametric unseen species model with Euler transformation was used to estimate a lower bound on total TCR beta diversity. TCRdb reran the public reads through fastp at Q25 and MiXCR, keeping productive beta chains. Every distinct CDR3 protein forms one entry, paired with its most common genes and DNA. The V and J calls, along with clone size, are taken from TCRdb and not from the paper's own processing. Counted in this sample were approximately 2,000,000 distinct CDR3 sequences; 35% to 50% of them appeared once. 23% of the sample lies in the top ten.

Concerning this clonotype itself: It has no known antigen specificity. The input lacks base qualities; no much larger clone sits a single base away.

This sequence uses TRBV7-9 and TRBJ2-3, and the D gene may be TRBD2, 5 bases matching. The sample taken for sequencing was blood. The receptor's source is a human donor in good health. The CDR3 amino acid sequence is: CASSFSEVADTQYF. The DNA sequence is TGTGCCAGCAGCTTTTCGGAGGTGGCAGATACGCAGTATTTT.